A single T cell receptor (beta chain) is shown here with its context. What it binds is not known. No conserved phenylalanine or tryptophan is present at the end of the CDR3, so a read error is the likely explanation. No DNA is shown, since the ends of the CDR3 on it are uncertain; the CDR3 is the one TCRdb lists. CDR1 is SGDLS and CDR2 is YYNGEE in the germline V gene. From its first to its last residue, the CDR3 has 11 amino acids. As the template, RNA transcripts were used to amplify TCR beta CDR3 regions. Investigators did first-round RT-PCR with HTBI primers, then second-round multiplex PCR. Via MiXCR, TCRdb re-called the multiplex PCR reads, giving one row per CDR3 protein. The sample records around 590,000 distinct CDR3 sequences, under 45% being singletons. This sample was taken from a study of Graves' ophthalmopathy and Graves' hyperthyroidism. Other autoimmune diseases, uncontrolled infections, pregnancy and lactation each led to patient exclusion.

Study outcomes and limitations: The model flagged ophthalmopathy progression at 65% to 71% sensitivity and 72% to 85% specificity.

Sequenced material: peripheral blood or thyroid tissue (not recorded which). The J gene is TRBJ1-4, the V gene TRBV9. This sequence was found in an adult man with Graves' hyperthyroidism. CDR3 sequence reads: CASSASGTSVS.